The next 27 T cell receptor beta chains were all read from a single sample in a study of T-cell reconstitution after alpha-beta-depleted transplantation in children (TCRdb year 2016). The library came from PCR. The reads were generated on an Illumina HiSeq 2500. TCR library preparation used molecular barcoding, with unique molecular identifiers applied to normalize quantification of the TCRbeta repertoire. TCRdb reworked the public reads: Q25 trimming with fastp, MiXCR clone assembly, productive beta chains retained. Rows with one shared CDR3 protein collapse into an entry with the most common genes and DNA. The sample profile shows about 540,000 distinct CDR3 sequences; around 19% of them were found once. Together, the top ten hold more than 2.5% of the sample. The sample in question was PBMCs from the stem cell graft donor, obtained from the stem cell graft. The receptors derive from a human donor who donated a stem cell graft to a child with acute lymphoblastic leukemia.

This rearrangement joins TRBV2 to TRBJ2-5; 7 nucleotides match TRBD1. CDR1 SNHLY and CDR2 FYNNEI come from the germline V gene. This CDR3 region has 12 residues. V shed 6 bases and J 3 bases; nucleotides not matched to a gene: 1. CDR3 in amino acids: CASRGTEETQYF. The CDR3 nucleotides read TGTGCCAGCAGGGGGACAGAAGAGACCCAGTACTTC. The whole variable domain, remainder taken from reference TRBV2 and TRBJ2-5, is EPEVTQTPSHQVTQMGQEVILRCVPISNHLYFYWYRQILGQKVEFLVSFYNNEISEKSEIFDDQFSVERPDGSNFTLKIRSTKLEDSAMYFCASRGTEETQYFGPGTRLLVL.

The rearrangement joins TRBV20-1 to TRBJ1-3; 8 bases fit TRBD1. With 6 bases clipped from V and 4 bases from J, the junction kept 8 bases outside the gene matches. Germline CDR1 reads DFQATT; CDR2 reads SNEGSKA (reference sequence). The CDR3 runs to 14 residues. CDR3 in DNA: TGCAGTGCCTCGGACAGGGAGAAGGGAAACACCATATATTTT. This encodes CSASDREKGNTIYF.

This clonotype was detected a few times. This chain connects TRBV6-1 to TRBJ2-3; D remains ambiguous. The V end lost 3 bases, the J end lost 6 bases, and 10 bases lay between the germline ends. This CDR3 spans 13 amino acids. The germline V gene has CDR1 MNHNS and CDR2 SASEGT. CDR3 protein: CASSEYAQDTQYF. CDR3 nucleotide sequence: TGTGCCAGCAGTGAGTACGCCCAGGATACGCAGTATTTT.

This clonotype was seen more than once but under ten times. CDR3 nucleotides: TGCAGCGTTCGTATGGGATCCGGGGAGCTGTTTTTT. This translates into CSVRMGSGELFF. This rearrangement joins TRBV29-1 to TRBJ2-2; D unclear. The CDR3 totals 12 residues. Germline values: CDR1 SQVTM, CDR2 ANQGSEA. V gave up 5 bases and J gave up 6 bases, with 10 bases separating them.

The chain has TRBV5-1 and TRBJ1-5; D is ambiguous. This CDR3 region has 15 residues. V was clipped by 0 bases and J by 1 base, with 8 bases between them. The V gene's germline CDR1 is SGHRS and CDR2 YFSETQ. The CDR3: CASSLEKWSNQPQHF. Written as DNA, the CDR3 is TGCGCCAGCAGCTTGGAAAAGTGGAGCAATCAGCCCCAGCATTTT.

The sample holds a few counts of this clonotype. The CDR3 loop reads CASSADRGDIGTGELFF. The DNA of the CDR3 is TGTGCCAGCAGCGCAGACAGGGGAGATATAGGGACCGGGGAGCTGTTTTTT. The rearrangement links TRBV7-9 to TRBJ2-2; 8 bases align to TRBD1. Germline-derived CDR1 and CDR2 are SEHNR and FQNEAQ (reference sequence). V trimming: 5 bases; J trimming: 5 bases; junction bases outside the gene matches: 13. The CDR3 runs 17 residues.

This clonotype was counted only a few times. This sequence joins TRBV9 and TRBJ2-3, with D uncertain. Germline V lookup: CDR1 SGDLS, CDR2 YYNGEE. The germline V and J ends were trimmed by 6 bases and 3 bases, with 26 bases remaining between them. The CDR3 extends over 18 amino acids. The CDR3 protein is CASTKTSRSFLITDTQYF. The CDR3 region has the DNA TGTGCCAGCACCAAAACGTCCAGAAGCTTCTTAATTACAGATACGCAGTATTTT.

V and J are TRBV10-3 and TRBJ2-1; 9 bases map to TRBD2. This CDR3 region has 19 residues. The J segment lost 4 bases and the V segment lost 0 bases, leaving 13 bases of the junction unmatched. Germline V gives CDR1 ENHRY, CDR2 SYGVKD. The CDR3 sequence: CAISESGTSPFAGYNEQFF. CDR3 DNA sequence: TGTGCCATCAGTGAGTCCGGGACTAGCCCCTTTGCCGGTTACAATGAGCAGTTCTTC.

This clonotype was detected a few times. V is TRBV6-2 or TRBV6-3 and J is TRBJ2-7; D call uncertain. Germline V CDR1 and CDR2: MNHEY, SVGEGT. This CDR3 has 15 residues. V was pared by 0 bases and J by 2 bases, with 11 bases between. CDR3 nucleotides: TGTGCCAGCAGTTACTCGAGGCAGGCCCCCTACGAGCAGTACTTC. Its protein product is CASSYSRQAPYEQYF.

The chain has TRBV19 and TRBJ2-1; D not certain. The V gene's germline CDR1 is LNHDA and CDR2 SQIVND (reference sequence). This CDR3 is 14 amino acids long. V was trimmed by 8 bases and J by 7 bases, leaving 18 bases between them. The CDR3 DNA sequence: TGTGCCAGTCAAACAATACCTGGGCAGAATGAGCAGTTCTTC. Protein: CASQTIPGQNEQFF.

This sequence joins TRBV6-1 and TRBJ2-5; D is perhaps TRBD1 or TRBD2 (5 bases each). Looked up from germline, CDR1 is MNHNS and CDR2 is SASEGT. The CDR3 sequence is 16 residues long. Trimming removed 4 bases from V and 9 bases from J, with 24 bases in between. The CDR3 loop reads CASSVGPTSHPGAQYF. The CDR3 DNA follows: TGTGCCAGCAGTGTGGGACCAACCAGCCATCCTGGGGCCCAGTACTTC.

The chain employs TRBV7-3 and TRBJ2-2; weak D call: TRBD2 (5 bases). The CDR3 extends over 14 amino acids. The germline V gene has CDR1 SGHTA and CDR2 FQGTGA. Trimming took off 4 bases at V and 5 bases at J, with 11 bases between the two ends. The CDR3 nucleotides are TGTGCCAGCAGCTCCTCTACGGGAACCGGGGAGCTGTTTTTT. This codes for CASSSSTGTGELFF.

The CDR3 sequence is CASSELGSGSVYEQYF. CDR3 sequence (DNA): TGTGCCAGCAGTGAATTAGGTAGCGGGAGTGTCTACGAGCAGTACTTC. The chain employs TRBV25-1 and TRBJ2-7; 9 nucleotides line up with TRBD2. The CDR3 is 16 amino acids. The V and J ends lost 1 base and 3 bases, in that order; junction bases with no gene match: 7. The germline V gene encodes CDR1 MGHDK and CDR2 SYGVNS.

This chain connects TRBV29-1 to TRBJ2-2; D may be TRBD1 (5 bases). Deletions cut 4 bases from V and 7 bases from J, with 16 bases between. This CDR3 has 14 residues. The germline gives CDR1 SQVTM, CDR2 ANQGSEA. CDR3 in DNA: TGCAGCGTTGGATCCGGCCCTGACAGCGGGGAGCTGTTTTTT. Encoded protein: CSVGSGPDSGELFF.

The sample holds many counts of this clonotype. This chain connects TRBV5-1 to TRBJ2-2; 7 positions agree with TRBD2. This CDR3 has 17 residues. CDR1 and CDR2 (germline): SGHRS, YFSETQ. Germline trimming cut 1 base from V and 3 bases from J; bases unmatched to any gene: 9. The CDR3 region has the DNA TGCGCCAGCAGCTTGCGGAGGAGGGAGGGCTACACCGGGGAGCTGTTTTTT. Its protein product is CASSLRRREGYTGELFF.

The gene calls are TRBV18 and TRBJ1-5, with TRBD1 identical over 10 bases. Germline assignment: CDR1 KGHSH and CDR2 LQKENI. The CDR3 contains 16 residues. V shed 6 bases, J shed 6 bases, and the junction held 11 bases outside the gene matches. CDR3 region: CASSYMGQGTGQPQHF. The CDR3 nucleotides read TGTGCCAGCTCGTATATGGGACAGGGGACCGGTCAGCCCCAGCATTTT.

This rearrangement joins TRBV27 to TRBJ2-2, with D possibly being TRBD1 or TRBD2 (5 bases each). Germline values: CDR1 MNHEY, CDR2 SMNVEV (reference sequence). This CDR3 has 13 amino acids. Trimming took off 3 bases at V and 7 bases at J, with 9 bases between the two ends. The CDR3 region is CASSLLGVGELFF. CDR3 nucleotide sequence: TGTGCCAGCAGTTTGTTGGGGGTCGGGGAGCTGTTTTTT.

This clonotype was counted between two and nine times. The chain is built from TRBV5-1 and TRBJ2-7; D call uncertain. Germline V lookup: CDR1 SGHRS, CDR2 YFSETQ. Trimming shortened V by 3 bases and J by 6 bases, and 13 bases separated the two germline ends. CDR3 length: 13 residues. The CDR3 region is CASSSGPAPEQYF. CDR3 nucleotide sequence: TGCGCCAGCAGCTCCGGACCGGCCCCCGAGCAGTACTTC.

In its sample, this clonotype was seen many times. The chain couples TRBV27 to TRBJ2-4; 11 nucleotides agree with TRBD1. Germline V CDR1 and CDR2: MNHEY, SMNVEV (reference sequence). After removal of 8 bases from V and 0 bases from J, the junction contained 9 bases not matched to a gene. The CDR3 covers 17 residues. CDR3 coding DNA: TGTGCCAGCGGGACAGGGGGGAACGGGGTAGCCAAAAACATTCAGTACTTC. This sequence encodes CASGTGGNGVAKNIQYF.

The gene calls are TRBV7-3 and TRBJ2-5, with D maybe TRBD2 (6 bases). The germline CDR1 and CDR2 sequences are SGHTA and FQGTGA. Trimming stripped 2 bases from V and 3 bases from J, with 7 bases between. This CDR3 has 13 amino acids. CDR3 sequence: CASSLQREETQYF. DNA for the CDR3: TGTGCCAGCAGCTTACAGCGGGAAGAGACCCAGTACTTC.

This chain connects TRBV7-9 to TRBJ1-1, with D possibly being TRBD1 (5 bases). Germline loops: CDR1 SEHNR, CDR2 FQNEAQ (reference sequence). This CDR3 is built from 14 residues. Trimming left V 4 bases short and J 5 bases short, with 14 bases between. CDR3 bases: TGTGCCAGCAGCTCCCCGGGACGAGGGACTGAAGCTTTCTTT. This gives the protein CASSSPGRGTEAFF.

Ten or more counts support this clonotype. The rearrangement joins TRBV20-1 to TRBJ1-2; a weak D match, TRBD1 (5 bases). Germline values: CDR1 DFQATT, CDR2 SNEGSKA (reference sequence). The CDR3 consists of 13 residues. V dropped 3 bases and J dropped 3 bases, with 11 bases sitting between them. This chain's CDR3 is CSASSGSDYGYTF. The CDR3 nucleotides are TGCAGTGCTAGTTCAGGGTCGGACTATGGCTACACCTTC.

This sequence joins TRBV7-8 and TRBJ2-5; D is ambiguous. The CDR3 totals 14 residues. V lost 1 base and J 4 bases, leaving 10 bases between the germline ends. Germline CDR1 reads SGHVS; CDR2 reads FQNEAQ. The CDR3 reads CASSLGRVGETQYF. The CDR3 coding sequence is TGTGCCAGCAGCTTAGGACGGGTGGGAGAGACCCAGTACTTC.

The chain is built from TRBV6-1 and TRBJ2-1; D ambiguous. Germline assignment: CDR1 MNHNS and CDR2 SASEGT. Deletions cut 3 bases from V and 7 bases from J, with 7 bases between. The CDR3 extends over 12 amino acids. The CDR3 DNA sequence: TGTGCCAGCAGTGATAAAATTAATGAGCAGTTCTTC. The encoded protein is CASSDKINEQFF.

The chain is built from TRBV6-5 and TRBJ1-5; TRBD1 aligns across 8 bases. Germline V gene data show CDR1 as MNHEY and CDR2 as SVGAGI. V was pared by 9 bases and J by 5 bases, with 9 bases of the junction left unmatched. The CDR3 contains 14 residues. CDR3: CASVSQGGDQPQHF. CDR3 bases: TGTGCCAGTGTGTCACAGGGGGGGGATCAGCCCCAGCATTTT.

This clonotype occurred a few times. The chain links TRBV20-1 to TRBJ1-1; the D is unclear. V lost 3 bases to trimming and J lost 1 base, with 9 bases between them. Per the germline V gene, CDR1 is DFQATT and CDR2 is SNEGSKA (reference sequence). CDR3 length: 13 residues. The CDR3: CSARGVKNTEAFF. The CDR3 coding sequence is TGCAGTGCTAGGGGTGTGAAGAACACTGAAGCTTTCTTT.

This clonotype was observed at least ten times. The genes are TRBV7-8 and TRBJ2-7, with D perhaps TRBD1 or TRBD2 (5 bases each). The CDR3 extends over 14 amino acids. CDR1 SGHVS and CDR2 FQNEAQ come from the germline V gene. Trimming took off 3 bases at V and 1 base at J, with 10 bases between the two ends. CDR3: CASSFRDGSYEQYF. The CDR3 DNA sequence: TGTGCCAGCAGCTTCCGGGACGGGTCCTACGAGCAGTACTTC.